What follows are 3 T cell receptor beta chains derived from one specimen sequenced in a study of molecular identifiers for immune sequencing clone quantification. TCRdb re-derived calls from the PCR reads in MiXCR, one entry per CDR3 protein. The repertoire holds more than 450,000 distinct CDR3 sequences, around 23% seen once, with roughly 0.79% in the top ten. Sequenced: naive CD8+ T cells from blood, with Jurkat cell RNA spiked in. The subset is: FACS-sorted CD8+CD4-CCR7+CD45RA+ naive T cells. Receptor source: a human donor in good health. Some libraries in this study had Jurkat cell RNA spiked in.

With respect to this clonotype: A much larger clonotype is one base distant, so this may be a read error. This chain connects TRBV7-6 to TRBJ2-5; either TRBD1 or TRBD2 may fit D (6 bases each). Germline values: CDR1 SGHVS, CDR2 FNYEAQ. There are 16 residues in the CDR3. Trimming shortened V by 5 bases and J by 5 bases, and 21 bases separated the two germline ends. In nucleotides, the CDR3 is TGTGCCAGCAGCCTAAAAACAGGGCCGCGGGGTGAGACCCAGTACTTC. As protein: CASSLKTGPRGETQYF.

This clonotype was counted many times. The chain uses TRBV28 and TRBJ2-6, with D possibly TRBD1 on 5 matching bases. The CDR3 is made up of 13 amino acids. Trimming took 9 bases from V and 2 from J, leaving 8 bases between them. CDR1 is MDHEN and CDR2 is SYDVKM in the germline V gene. CDR3 loop: CARVGAGANVLTF. The CDR3 region has the DNA TGTGCCAGAGTAGGGGCTGGGGCCAACGTCCTGACTTTC. Looking up the rest from reference TRBV28 and TRBJ2-6 gives the full variable domain: DVKVTQSSRYLVKRTGEKVFLECVQDMDHENMFWYRQDPGLGLRLIYFSYDVKMKEKGDIPEGYSVSREKKERFSLILESASTNQTSMYLCARVGAGANVLTFGAGSRLTVL.

Many counts were recorded for this clonotype. V gene TRBV5-6 combines with J gene TRBJ2-5; perhaps TRBD1 as D (6 bases). V shed 4 bases and J shed 1 base, with 8 bases lying between them. The CDR3 is 13 amino acids. Germline V gene data show CDR1 as SGHDT and CDR2 as YYEEEE. CDR3 region: CASSPQGQETQYF. CDR3 nucleotides: TGTGCCAGCAGCCCACAGGGCCAAGAGACCCAGTACTTC. Complete variable domain (other parts from reference TRBV5-6 and TRBJ2-5): DAGVTQSPTHLIKTRGQQVTLRCSPKSGHDTVSWYQQALGQGPQFIFQYYEEEERQRGNFPDRFSGHQFPNYSSELNVNALLLGDSALYLCASSPQGQETQYFGPGTRLLVL.